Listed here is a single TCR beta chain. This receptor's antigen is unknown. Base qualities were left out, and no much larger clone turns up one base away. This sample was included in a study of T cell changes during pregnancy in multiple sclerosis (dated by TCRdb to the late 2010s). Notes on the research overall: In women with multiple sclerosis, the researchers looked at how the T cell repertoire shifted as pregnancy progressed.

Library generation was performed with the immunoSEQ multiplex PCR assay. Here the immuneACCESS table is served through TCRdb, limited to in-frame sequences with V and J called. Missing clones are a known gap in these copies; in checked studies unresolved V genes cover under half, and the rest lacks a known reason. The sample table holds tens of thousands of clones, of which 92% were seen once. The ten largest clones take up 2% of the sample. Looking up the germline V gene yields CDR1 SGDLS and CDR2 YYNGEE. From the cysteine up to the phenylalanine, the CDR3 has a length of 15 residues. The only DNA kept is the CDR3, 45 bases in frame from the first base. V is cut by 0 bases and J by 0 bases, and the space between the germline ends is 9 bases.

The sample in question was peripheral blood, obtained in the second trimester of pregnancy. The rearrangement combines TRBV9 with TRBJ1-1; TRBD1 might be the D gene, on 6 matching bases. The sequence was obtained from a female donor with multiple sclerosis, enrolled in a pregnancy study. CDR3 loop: CASSVVGQMNTEAFF. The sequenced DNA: TGTGCCAGCAGCGTAGTCGGACAGATGAACACTGAAGCTTTCTTT.